The TCR beta chain described here comes from a study of T cell changes during pregnancy in multiple sclerosis. Sequencing used immunoSEQ multiplex PCR; TCRdb keeps in-frame clones, though not all of them. Here the sample spans 45,000 or so clones, around 93% being singletons. Trimming at V came to 2 bases and at J to 4 bases, leaving 19 bases not matched to a gene. The CDR3 length is 19 residues. CDR1 SGDLS and CDR2 YYNGEE come from the germline V gene. The sequence came from a female donor with multiple sclerosis, enrolled in a pregnancy study. The V and J genes are TRBV9 and TRBJ1-1; 8 bases line up with TRBD1. This sample comprised CD8+ T cells from peripheral blood mononuclear cells, obtained in the second trimester of pregnancy. The CDR3 is CASSVDTQGANALATEAFF. The CDR3 nucleotides are TGTGCCAGCAGCGTGGATACCCAGGGGGCTAATGCACTTGCCACTGAAGCTTTCTTT.